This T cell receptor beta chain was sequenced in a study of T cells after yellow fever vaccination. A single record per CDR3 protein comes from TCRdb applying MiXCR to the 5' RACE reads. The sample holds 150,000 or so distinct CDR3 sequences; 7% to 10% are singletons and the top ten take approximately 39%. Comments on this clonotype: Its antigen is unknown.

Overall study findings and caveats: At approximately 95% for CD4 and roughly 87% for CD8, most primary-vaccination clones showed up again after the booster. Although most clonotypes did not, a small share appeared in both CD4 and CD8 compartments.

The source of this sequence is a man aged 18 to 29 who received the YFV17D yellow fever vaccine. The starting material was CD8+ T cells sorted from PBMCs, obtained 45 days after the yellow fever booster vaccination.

This CDR3 reads CASSLGVGGEQYV. DNA for the CDR3: TGCGCCAGCAGCCTGGGGGTAGGGGGCGAGCAGTACGTC. V is TRBV4-3 and J is TRBJ2-7; D is perhaps TRBD1 (6 bases). V lost 4 bases, J lost 6 bases, and 13 bases lay in between. Germline lookup yields CDR1 LGHNA and CDR2 YSLEER. This CDR3 spans 13 amino acids.